The source of this T cell receptor beta chain is a study of Graves' ophthalmopathy and Graves' hyperthyroidism. Study-level background: Ahead of any treatment, peripheral blood was obtained at the initial diagnosis.

Amplification targeted the TCR beta CDR3 regions, with RNA transcripts as the source material. Second-round multiplex PCR came after first-round RT-PCR with HTBI primers. TCRdb reanalysed the multiplex PCR reads using MiXCR and keeps one entry per CDR3 protein. The profile shows a few hundred thousand distinct CDR3 sequences, approximately 17% of them singletons. Germline values: CDR1 MNHEY, CDR2 SMNVEV (reference sequence). Trimming cost V 2 bases and J 10 bases, with 17 bases left between them. The CDR3 totals 14 residues. This clonotype was seen at least ten times. The source of this sequence is an adult woman with stable Graves' hyperthyroidism. The chain uses TRBV27 and TRBJ1-2; unclear D gene. The specimen was peripheral blood. CDR3 loop: CASSLAGSSQDYTF. In DNA form, the CDR3 reads TGTGCCAGCAGTTTAGCGGGGTCATCTCAGGACTACACCTTC.